These 17 T cell receptor beta chains were sequenced from one sample in a study of blood T cell repertoires in COVID-19 (dated by TCRdb to about 2020). The library was prepared using the immunoSEQ multiplex PCR assay. TCRdb stores this immuneACCESS table with in-frame sequences only. Part of the clones is absent; in the studies checked, under half of the shortfall reflects unresolved V genes, and no reason is known for the rest. This sample gives roughly 190,000 clones in total; 65% to 85% of them show up just once. The ten largest clones take up around 2.4% of the sample. The specimen sequenced was peripheral blood. These TCRs come from a human donor with acute or convalescent COVID-19. The donor label of this sample is uncertain.

This rearrangement joins TRBV18 to TRBJ2-7; D not certain. V lost 4 bases to trimming and J lost 5 bases, with 18 bases between them. CDR3 length: 15 amino acids. Germline lookup yields CDR1 KGHSH and CDR2 LQKENI. The CDR3 bases are TGTGCCAGCTCACTACTCGACGCGCAGGTCCACGAGCAGTACTTC. It is translated as CASSLLDAQVHEQYF.

The chain recombines TRBV30 with TRBJ1-5; the match to TRBD1 covers 7 bases. The trim removed 2 bases at V and 7 bases at J, leaving 8 bases unmatched. The CDR3 runs to 14 residues. CDR1 is GTSNPN and CDR2 is SVGIG in the germline V gene (reference sequence). The CDR3 DNA reads as TGTGCCTGGAGTATTAAGACAGGGTTCCAGCCCCAGCATTTT. Protein: CAWSIKTGFQPQHF.

The chain uses TRBV2 and TRBJ2-2, with D possibly TRBD2 on 5 matching bases. The V end lost 6 bases, the J end lost 7 bases, and 12 bases lay between the germline ends. The CDR3 loop spans 13 amino acids. Germline V gives CDR1 SNHLY, CDR2 FYNNEI. The CDR3 loop is CASRGNRGGELFF. The CDR3 region has the DNA TGTGCCAGCAGGGGGAACCGGGGCGGGGAGCTGTTTTTT.

The J gene is TRBJ2-1, the V gene TRBV5-8, with 12 bases identical to TRBD2. The CDR3 is made up of 16 amino acids. V trimming: 4 bases; J trimming: 6 bases; junction bases outside the gene matches: 8. Germline V gives CDR1 SGHTS, CDR2 YDEGEE. The CDR3 loop is CASSPRTSGNPNEQFF. Written as DNA, the CDR3 is TGTGCCAGCAGCCCCCGGACTAGCGGGAATCCCAATGAGCAGTTCTTC. Supplemented by reference TRBV5-8 and TRBJ2-1, the full variable domain reads EAGVTQSPTHLIKTRGQQATLRCSPISGHTSVYWYQQALGLGLQFLLWYDEGEERNRGNFPPRFSGRQFPNYSSELNVNALELEDSALYLCASSPRTSGNPNEQFFGPGTRLTVL.

The rearrangement uses TRBV11-3 and TRBJ2-5; unclear D gene. Trimming removed 5 bases from V and 2 bases from J, with 3 bases in between. The CDR3 extends over 11 amino acids. Germline CDR1 is SGHNT and CDR2 is YENEEA. The chain's CDR3 is CASSQQETQYF. In DNA, the CDR3 is TGTGCCAGCAGCCAACAAGAGACCCAGTACTTC.

On this clone: Within the sample, other DNA sequences also encode this same CDR3. The chain links TRBV6-1 to TRBJ1-1; D is undetermined. The CDR3 sequence is 12 residues long. Germline-derived CDR1 and CDR2 are MNHNS and SASEGT. V lost 1 base, J lost 5 bases, and 5 bases lay in between. The CDR3 protein is CASSEVRTEAFF. CDR3 in DNA: TGTGCCAGCAGTGAAGTACGGACTGAAGCTTTCTTT.

This chain links TRBV20-1 with TRBJ2-3; perhaps TRBD2 as D (5 bases). Trimming removed 5 bases at V and 4 bases at J, with 7 bases between. The CDR3 sequence is 11 residues long. Germline V CDR1 and CDR2: DFQATT, SNEGSKA (reference sequence). In nucleotides, the CDR3 is TGCAGTGCTGGACTCGCAGATACGCAGTATTTT. Its protein is CSAGLADTQYF.

The CDR3 sequence: CATPRGLSTGELFF. CDR3 DNA: TGTGCCACCCCCAGGGGGTTGAGCACCGGGGAGCTGTTTTTT. The chain links TRBV15 to TRBJ2-2; 7 nucleotides align to TRBD1. Germline V CDR1 and CDR2: LNHNV, YYDKDF (reference sequence). V was pared by 8 bases and J by 4 bases, with 7 bases of the junction left unmatched. CDR3 length: 14 residues.

CDR3 in amino acids: CASNPGQYNSPLHF. CDR3 in DNA: TGTGCCAGTAACCCGGGACAGTATAATTCACCCCTCCACTTT. The genes are TRBV19 and TRBJ1-6, with 7 nucleotides matching TRBD1. The V gene end was trimmed by 7 bases and the J gene end by 4 bases; junction bases not matched to a gene: 4. Germline loops: CDR1 LNHDA, CDR2 SQIVND (reference sequence). CDR3 length: 14 amino acids.

The chain has TRBV5-1 and TRBJ2-3, with TRBD1 as a possible D gene (5 bases). Looked up from germline, CDR1 is SGHRS and CDR2 is YFSETQ. The CDR3 extends over 15 amino acids. The V end was cut by 2 bases, the J end by 5 bases, with 15 bases between. CDR3 loop: CASSLVGPPGDTQYF. CDR3 DNA: TGCGCCAGCAGCTTAGTGGGGCCCCCGGGAGATACGCAGTATTTT.

This clone has just a few counts. The chain combines TRBV9 with TRBJ2-1; D not certain. Germline lookup yields CDR1 SGDLS and CDR2 YYNGEE. The V end was cut by 3 bases, the J end by 7 bases, with 17 bases between. The CDR3 runs to 15 residues. CDR3 loop: CASSAEPRFKNEQFF. CDR3 sequence (DNA): TGTGCCAGCAGCGCCGAACCCCGGTTTAAGAATGAGCAGTTCTTC.

This clone came up a few times. The V gene is TRBV5-6, the J gene TRBJ1-2; 8 nucleotides agree with TRBD1. The CDR3 runs to 15 residues. The V segment lost 4 bases and the J segment 7 bases; nucleotides outside the gene matches: 12. Germline CDR1 and CDR2: SGHDT and YYEEEE. CDR3 region: CASSQLDRDQGGYTF. In nucleotides, the CDR3 is TGTGCCAGCAGCCAATTGGACAGGGACCAAGGTGGCTACACCTTC. Complete variable domain (other parts from reference TRBV5-6 and TRBJ1-2): DAGVTQSPTHLIKTRGQQVTLRCSPKSGHDTVSWYQQALGQGPQFIFQYYEEEERQRGNFPDRFSGHQFPNYSSELNVNALLLGDSALYLCASSQLDRDQGGYTFGSGTRLTVV.

The chain combines TRBV6-5 with TRBJ1-6; no clear D. V was trimmed by 5 bases and J by 7 bases, leaving 12 bases between them. Germline V lookup: CDR1 MNHEY, CDR2 SVGAGI. The CDR3 has 14 residues. The CDR3 DNA sequence: TGTGCCAGCAGTAGTTACCTACTCAATTCACCCCTCCACTTT. Its protein is CASSSYLLNSPLHF.

This clone has only a few counts. The CDR3 region is CASSPRQFYYGYTF. The CDR3 nucleotides read TGTGCCAGCAGCCCGCGACAGTTTTACTATGGCTACACCTTC. The genes are TRBV5-6 and TRBJ1-2, with D maybe TRBD1 (5 bases). Germline CDR1 SGHDT, CDR2 YYEEEE. V was cut by 4 bases and J by 3 bases, with 13 bases left in between. This CDR3 spans 14 amino acids.

This chain links TRBV10-2 with TRBJ2-5; D is possibly TRBD2 (5 bases). V was pared by 8 bases and J by 3 bases, with 13 bases between. CDR3 length: 13 amino acids. Germline V gene data show CDR1 as WSHSY and CDR2 as SAAADI. CDR3 protein: CASCGSGEETQYF. CDR3 DNA sequence: TGCGCCAGCTGTGGGAGCGGCGAAGAGACCCAGTACTTC.

The rearrangement links TRBV10-3 to TRBJ1-2; TRBD1 matches 7 bases. CDR3 length equals 14 residues. Trimming at V came to 2 bases and at J to 6 bases, leaving 6 bases not matched to a gene. CDR1 is ENHRY and CDR2 is SYGVKD in the germline V gene. CDR3 sequence: CAISEAGQMHGYTF. Written as DNA, the CDR3 is TGTGCCATCAGTGAGGCGGGACAGATGCATGGCTACACCTTC.

The J gene is TRBJ2-1, the V gene TRBV6-6, with 10 bases fitting TRBD1. The germline CDR1 and CDR2 sequences are MNHNY and SVGAGI (reference sequence). The CDR3 sequence is 16 residues long. J gave up 4 bases and V 4 bases, and 7 bases lay outside the gene matches. The CDR3 sequence is CASSSTGTGDYNEQFF. CDR3 bases: TGTGCCAGCAGTTCTACCGGGACAGGGGATTACAATGAGCAGTTCTTC.